This T cell receptor beta chain was obtained from a study of spatial heterogeneity in lung cancer. Documented time point: sample taken at primary tumor resection. Whole RNA obtained from tumor, nontumor lung or frozen PBMC underwent sequencing without sorting. The CDR3 contains 14 residues. Trimming stripped 5 bases from V and 2 bases from J, with 12 bases between. Germline CDR1 reads SGHAT; CDR2 reads FQNNGV. TCRdb re-called the 5' RACE reads with MiXCR, one entry per CDR3 protein. The repertoire has roughly 80,000 distinct CDR3 sequences, 10% to 15% of them found once; the top ten carry about 4.6%. The chain employs TRBV11-2 and TRBJ2-5; D is possibly TRBD2 (5 bases). The receptor was isolated from a male donor with early-stage non-small cell lung cancer. This specimen was PBMCs, taken at surgery. CDR3 loop: CASSPGRDQETQYF. The CDR3, as DNA: TGTGCCAGCAGCCCCGGACGGGATCAAGAGACCCAGTACTTC.